Below are 26 T cell receptor beta chains sequenced from a single sample in a study of OX40 agonist ivuxolimab in advanced cancers. The table came from immunoSEQ multiplex PCR; TCRdb's copy has only in-frame clones and leaves some out. The table has over 45,000 clones, about 85% seen once. Here the sequenced sample was CD4+ or CD8+ T cells sorted from blood, taken in a trial of the OX40 agonist ivuxolimab. The receptors originated from an adult with an advanced solid tumor such as melanoma, head and neck, liver or kidney cancer.

The chain has TRBV5-1 and TRBJ2-1; D remains unclear. CDR3 length: 14 residues. Trimming left V 0 bases short and J 3 bases short, with 7 bases between. Germline V lookup: CDR1 SGHRS, CDR2 YFSETQ. This chain's CDR3 is CASSLDPRYNEQFF. The CDR3 coding sequence is TGCGCCAGCAGCTTGGACCCCCGCTACAATGAGCAGTTCTTC.

The chain uses TRBV2 and TRBJ1-2; D is undetermined. The CDR3 runs to 11 residues. Trimming took 4 bases from V and 6 from J, leaving 6 bases between them. CDR1 is SNHLY and CDR2 is FYNNEI in the germline V gene. The CDR3 DNA sequence: TGTGCCAGCAGTGTCGGGGATGGCTACACCTTC. Its protein product is CASSVGDGYTF.

The chain uses TRBV29-1 and TRBJ1-2; D not resolved. Germline-derived CDR1 and CDR2 are SQVTM and ANQGSEA. There are 14 residues in the CDR3. V lost 3 bases to trimming and J lost 4 bases, with 15 bases between them. The CDR3 nucleotides are TGCAGCGTTGAGACCGACCCCAGGTCCTATGGCTACACCTTC. Translating gives CSVETDPRSYGYTF.

The rearrangement uses TRBV18 and TRBJ1-2; 10 bases line up with TRBD1. V lost 3 bases and J lost 6; bases outside the gene matches: 4. The germline V gene has CDR1 KGHSH and CDR2 LQKENI. This CDR3 is built from 14 residues. The CDR3 here is CASSPWDRGNGYTF. In nucleotides, the CDR3 is TGTGCCAGCTCACCGTGGGACAGGGGAAATGGCTACACCTTC.

This chain connects TRBV7-3 to TRBJ1-6; 11 bases are a match to TRBD1. With V trimmed by 2 bases and J by 14 bases, 8 bases remained unmatched. The CDR3 has 15 amino acids. CDR1 is SGHTA, CDR2 FQGTGA, per germline. CDR3 protein: CASSLGQGAAEALHF. The CDR3 DNA reads as TGTGCCAGCAGCTTAGGACAGGGGGCAGCTGAGGCCCTCCACTTT.

This clone appeared once. This chain uses TRBV2 with TRBJ2-7; 9 nucleotides align to TRBD1. This CDR3 region has 13 residues. Germline V lookup: CDR1 SNHLY, CDR2 FYNNEI. With V trimmed by 4 bases and J by 6 bases, 4 bases remained unmatched. CDR3 region: CASSGDRVGEQYF. The CDR3, as DNA: TGTGCCAGCAGTGGGGACAGGGTCGGCGAGCAGTACTTC.

The chain has TRBV5-1 and TRBJ2-2; TRBD1 aligns across 10 bases. J was trimmed by 7 bases and V by 3 bases; bases with no gene match: 6. Germline V gene sequence: CDR1 SGHRS, CDR2 YFSETQ. This CDR3 has 15 residues. The CDR3 DNA is TGCGCCAGCAGCTCGGGACAGGGGATTGACGGGGAGCTGTTTTTT. The encoded protein is CASSSGQGIDGELFF. Using reference TRBV5-1 and TRBJ2-2 for the parts outside the CDR3, the full variable domain is KAGVTQTPRYLIKTRGQQVTLSCSPISGHRSVSWYQQTPGQGLQFLFEYFSETQRNKGNFPGRFSGRQFSNSRSEMNVSTLELGDSALYLCASSSGQGIDGELFFGEGSRLTVL.

The gene calls are TRBV7-9 and TRBJ1-2; D remains ambiguous. V lost 1 base to trimming and J lost 2 bases, with 11 bases between them. Germline V lookup: CDR1 SEHNR, CDR2 FQNEAQ (reference sequence). The CDR3 spans 15 residues. The CDR3 DNA reads TGTGCCAGCAGCTTAGAGATAGACGGGAACTATGGCTACACCTTC. Translated, it gives CASSLEIDGNYGYTF.

The rearrangement uses TRBV2 and TRBJ2-1; tentative D call: TRBD2 (5 bases). This CDR3 is built from 12 residues. V lost 6 bases, J lost 8 bases, and 11 bases lay in between. CDR1 and CDR2 from the germline V gene are SNHLY and FYNNEI. The DNA of the CDR3 is TGTGCCAGCAGACAAACCGGGGATGAGCAGTTCTTC. Translated, it gives CASRQTGDEQFF.

This chain's CDR3 is CASSPRTGYQPQHF. CDR3 DNA sequence: TGTGCCAGCAGCCCTCGGACAGGGTATCAGCCCCAGCATTTT. V usage is TRBV6-1 and J usage is TRBJ1-5; 8 bases are a match to TRBD1. Germline V gene lookup returns CDR1 MNHNS and CDR2 SASEGT. The junction had 6 bases not matched to a gene; V was cut back by 6 bases and J by 5 bases. The length of the CDR3 is 14 residues.

CDR3 sequence reads: CASTPGGGSNEKLFF. Here the CDR3 DNA reads TGTGCCAGCACTCCCGGGGGCGGTTCTAATGAAAAACTGTTTTTT. J is TRBJ1-4 and V is TRBV6-5, with D possibly matching TRBD1 (6 bases). From germline, CDR1 is MNHEY and CDR2 SVGAGI. The CDR3 loop spans 15 amino acids. Deletions cut 7 bases from V and 3 bases from J, with 15 bases between.

This clone was seen a handful of times. J is TRBJ2-7 and V is TRBV10-1, with D uncertain. CDR3 length equals 13 residues. V was pared by 4 bases and J by 0 bases, with 7 bases between. Germline CDR1 and CDR2: WNHNN and SYGVQD (reference sequence). The CDR3 DNA reads as TGCGCCAGCAGTGCCGGGTCCTCCTACGAGCAGTACTTC. It encodes CASSAGSSYEQYF.

The rearrangement uses TRBV5-1 and TRBJ2-1, with TRBD1 identical over 7 bases. This CDR3 region has 14 residues. Germline values: CDR1 SGHRS, CDR2 YFSETQ. Trimming at V came to 6 bases and at J to 5 bases, leaving 8 bases not matched to a gene. The CDR3 nucleotides are TGCGCCAGCAACACGGGACAGCCTGACAATGAGCAGTTCTTC. Protein sequence: CASNTGQPDNEQFF.

V is TRBV11-2 and J is TRBJ2-1; possible D gene TRBD1, 6 bases. Germline assignment: CDR1 SGHAT and CDR2 FQNNGV. V was trimmed by 5 bases and J by 4 bases, leaving 15 bases between them. The CDR3 runs 15 residues. The CDR3 sequence is CASSPWGTTYNEQFF. The CDR3, as DNA: TGTGCCAGCAGCCCCTGGGGGACAACATACAATGAGCAGTTCTTC.

This rearrangement joins TRBV5-3 to TRBJ2-4, with 14 nucleotides matching TRBD2. TRBV5-3 is reported as an ORF; its role is uncertain. This CDR3 has 19 residues. V gave up 4 bases and J gave up 2 bases; unmatched junction bases: 11. The chain's CDR3 is CARSAETSGRAGTKNIQYF. The CDR3 DNA reads TGTGCCAGAAGCGCAGAGACTAGCGGGAGGGCCGGGACCAAAAACATTCAGTACTTC.

V and J are TRBV6-6 and TRBJ2-3, with D hard to call. Germline CDR1 is MNHNY and CDR2 is SVGAGI (reference sequence). The V end lost 5 bases, the J end lost 5 bases, and 11 bases lay between the germline ends. The CDR3 contains 13 residues. CDR3 residues: CASSVWRIDTQYF. The CDR3 DNA reads as TGTGCCAGCAGTGTTTGGAGAATAGATACGCAGTATTTT.

The count of this clone is one. The chain employs TRBV15 and TRBJ2-7; the D is unclear. Germline lookup yields CDR1 LNHNV and CDR2 YYDKDF (reference sequence). There are 13 residues in the CDR3. The V end was cut by 1 base, the J end by 4 bases, with 8 bases between. CDR3 in amino acids: CATSRGLRYEQYF. As DNA, the CDR3 is TGTGCCACCAGCAGAGGATTACGTTACGAGCAGTACTTC.

The chain is built from TRBV7-9 and TRBJ1-1, with a possible D match to TRBD1 (5 bases). This CDR3 is built from 12 residues. CDR1 SEHNR and CDR2 FQNEAQ come from the germline V gene (reference sequence). V lost 1 base to trimming and J lost 10 bases, with 10 bases between them. This chain's CDR3 is CASSLEVDTAFF. The CDR3 bases are TGTGCCAGCAGCTTAGAAGTGGACACAGCTTTCTTT.

The chain links TRBV6-5 to TRBJ2-5; 7 nucleotides line up with TRBD2. The ends lost 10 bases at V and 2 bases at J; junction bases unmatched: 7. The CDR3 loop spans 13 amino acids. From germline, CDR1 is MNHEY and CDR2 SVGAGI. This CDR3 is CATRASGQETQYF. In DNA form, the CDR3 reads TGTGCCACTAGGGCTAGCGGACAAGAGACCCAGTACTTC.

The CDR3, as DNA: TGTGCCAGCAGCAAAAGAAAGGACAGGGGTAAAGCTTTCTTT. Amino acid sequence: CASSKRKDRGKAFF. The chain links TRBV21-1 to TRBJ1-1; the table's D call, TRBD1, has no DNA check behind it. TRBV21-1 is classified as a pseudogene. The CDR3 covers 14 residues.

This rearrangement joins TRBV28 to TRBJ1-5, with 9 positions matching TRBD1. This CDR3 comprises 15 residues. Germline lookup yields CDR1 MDHEN and CDR2 SYDVKM. With V trimmed by 7 bases and J by 6 bases, 10 bases remained unmatched. CDR3 bases: TGTGCCAGCATCTTCGGGACAGGGACGACTCAGCCCCAGCATTTT. This sequence encodes CASIFGTGTTQPQHF.

The table lists this clone with a few counts. The chain couples TRBV4-1 to TRBJ1-4, with no clear D. This CDR3 spans 16 amino acids. Trimming left V 0 bases short and J 10 bases short, with 18 bases between. Germline CDR1 and CDR2: MGHRA and YSYEKL. The CDR3: CASSQDLGYPSGKLFF. The CDR3 DNA follows: TGCGCCAGCAGCCAAGATTTGGGTTACCCGTCGGGAAAACTGTTTTTT.

About this clone: The identical CDR3 is also encoded by other nucleotide sequences in the sample. V is TRBV19 and J is TRBJ1-1, with D possibly being TRBD1 (5 bases). The CDR3 contains 14 residues. Germline V lookup: CDR1 LNHDA, CDR2 SQIVND (reference sequence). The ends were cut back, 6 bases at V and 0 bases at J, with 11 bases in the middle. The CDR3 here is CASSMGRLNTEAFF. The CDR3 DNA is TGTGCCAGTAGCATGGGACGGCTGAACACTGAAGCTTTCTTT.

The gene calls are TRBV18 and TRBJ1-2; D uncertain. The CDR3 loop spans 15 amino acids. V was trimmed by 6 bases and J by 0 bases, leaving 14 bases between them. In germline, CDR1 is KGHSH, CDR2 LQKENI. CDR3 sequence reads: CASSTRTDTNYGYTF. The CDR3 DNA reads as TGTGCCAGCTCCACGCGGACCGATACTAACTATGGCTACACCTTC.

CDR3 sequence (DNA): TGTGCCAGCAGCTTGCAGCTAGCGGGAGGCTTGACGCAGTATTTT. Protein: CASSLQLAGGLTQYF. The chain joins TRBV7-9 to TRBJ2-3; 11 bases are shared with TRBD2. CDR1 is SEHNR and CDR2 is FQNEAQ in the germline V gene (reference sequence). The CDR3 totals 15 residues. Germline trimming cut 3 bases from V and 9 bases from J; bases unmatched to any gene: 8.

The chain couples TRBV13 to TRBJ1-3; 8 bases map to TRBD1. Per the germline V gene, CDR1 is PRHDT and CDR2 is FYEKMQ (reference sequence). There are 17 residues in the CDR3. Trimming removed 4 bases from V and 4 bases from J; junction bases left unmatched: 12. This chain's CDR3 is CASSYPTDRASGNTIYF. The CDR3 coding sequence is TGTGCCAGCAGCTACCCAACGGACAGGGCGTCGGGAAACACCATATATTTT.